The entry below gives a single TCR beta chain sequence along with its context. The antigen remains undetermined. The sample comes from a study of T cell responses to AZD1222 COVID-19 vaccine. The CDR3 has 13 amino acids. Germline V gene data show CDR1 as MNHEY and CDR2 as SMNVEV (reference sequence). Deletions cut 2 bases from V and 7 bases from J, with 11 bases between. Method: immunoSEQ multiplex PCR; TCRdb's copy keeps in-frame clones and lacks some. The sample contains around 130,000 clones, 80% to 90% of which appear only once. Broader study findings: Seropositive AZD1222 recipients at baseline numbered only 5 to 7. The CD4 TCRs associated with vaccination extended across spike and predominated at 160-218 and 743-854. After two AZD1222 doses, spike-specific TCR breadth and depth rose versus day 0. Possibly, clonal diversity was underestimated; donors were largely white British and included more females.

The material sequenced was peripheral blood, taken 28 days after the second AZD1222 dose. V gene TRBV27 combines with J gene TRBJ2-5; no clear D. This clonotype was sampled from an adult who received the AZD1222 COVID-19 vaccine. Here the CDR3 reads CASSLGKRGTQYF. For the CDR3, the DNA is TGTGCCAGCAGTTTAGGAAAGCGTGGGACCCAGTACTTC.